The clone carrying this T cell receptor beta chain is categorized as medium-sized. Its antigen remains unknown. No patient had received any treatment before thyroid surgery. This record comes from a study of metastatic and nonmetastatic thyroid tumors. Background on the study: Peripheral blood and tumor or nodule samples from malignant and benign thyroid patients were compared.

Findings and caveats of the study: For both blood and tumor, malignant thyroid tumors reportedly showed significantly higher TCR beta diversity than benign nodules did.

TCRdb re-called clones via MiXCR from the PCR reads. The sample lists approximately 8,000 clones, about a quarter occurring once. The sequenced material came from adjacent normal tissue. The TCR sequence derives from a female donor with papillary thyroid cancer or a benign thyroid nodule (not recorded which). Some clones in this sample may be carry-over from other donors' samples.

Written as DNA, the CDR3 is TGTGCCAGTAGTGTGGACAGGGGGGTTTATAATTCACCCCTCCACTTT. This translates into CASSVDRGVYNSPLHF. The rearrangement uses TRBV19 and TRBJ1-6; 10 nucleotides agree with TRBD1. V was clipped by 5 bases and J by 4 bases; unmatched bases: 5. The germline gives CDR1 LNHDA, CDR2 SQIVND (reference sequence). This CDR3 contains 16 residues.